A selection of T cell receptor beta chains follows, all from one sample in a study of blood T cells in healthy people across ages. TCRdb reprocessed the 5' RACE reads with MiXCR, giving one entry per CDR3 protein. The sample holds around 940,000 distinct CDR3 sequences; just over 50% are singletons and the top ten take over 20%. Sequenced sample: blood. The source of these receptors is an older woman in good health. CDR3s include the opening cysteine and the closing phenylalanine or tryptophan. The D gene is left open where the match is weak. Not all rows give a size; the values are once, few, many and, for expanded clones, a class.

J: TRBJ2-1
V: TRBV6-5
D: -
size: -
DNA: TGTGCCAGCAGCCGCACATTCAATGAGCAGTTCTTC
CDR3: CASSRTFNEQFF

J: TRBJ2-7
V: TRBV6-2/TRBV6-3
D: -
size: few
DNA: TGTGCCAGCACCGATTATTGGGCCCACGAGCAGTACTTC
CDR3: CASTDYWAHEQYF

J: TRBJ2-5
V: TRBV29-1
D: -
size: few
DNA: TGCAGCGTTGGGACAACCCAAGAGACCCAGTACTTC
CDR3: CSVGTTQETQYF

J: TRBJ2-5
V: TRBV11-2
D: TRBD2
size: once
DNA: TGTGCCAGCAGAGGACTAGCGGGAGGGCAAACTGCACCTCAAGAGACCCAGTACTTC
CDR3: CASRGLAGGQTAPQETQYF

J: TRBJ2-5
V: TRBV13
D: -
size: -
DNA: TGTGCCAGCAAGAGCGGAAGACGCCCCTACGAGCAGTACTTT
CDR3: CASKSGRRPYEQYF

J: TRBJ2-5
V: TRBV12-3/TRBV12-4
D: -
size: few
DNA: TGTGCCAGCAGTGGGACGCGACGGAAACAAGAGACCCAGTACTTC
CDR3: CASSGTRRKQETQYF

J: TRBJ2-1
V: TRBV6-2/TRBV6-3
D: TRBD2
size: -
DNA: TGTGCCAGCAGTAACCGACTAGCGGGAGTCAGGGTCAATGAGCAGTTCTTC
CDR3: CASSNRLAGVRVNEQFF

J: TRBJ2-7
V: TRBV7-2
D: -
size: many
DNA: TGTGCCAGCAACCTGGGGACCTACGAGCAGTACTTC
CDR3: CASNLGTYEQYF

J: TRBJ1-5
V: TRBV6-6
D: -
size: -
DNA: TGTGCCAGCAGTTACAATGGGAGGCGGAATCAGCCCCAGCATTTT
CDR3: CASSYNGRRNQPQHF

J: TRBJ1-6
V: TRBV7-6
D: -
size: -
DNA: TGTGCCAGCAGCTTAGGCGAGGCAGGATTGGGTTCACCCCTCCACTTT
CDR3: CASSLGEAGLGSPLHF

J: TRBJ2-1
V: TRBV7-2
D: -
size: -
DNA: TGTGCCAGCAGCTTGGACCCGAGGGGAGGCAGAAACAATGAGCAGTTCTTC
CDR3: CASSLDPRGGRNNEQFF

J: TRBJ2-7
V: TRBV20-1
D: TRBD1
size: -
DNA: TGCAGTGCTAGTCTCATGCGACAGGGCTTCTACGAGCAGTACTTC
CDR3: CSASLMRQGFYEQYF

J: TRBJ2-7
V: TRBV5-5
D: TRBD1
size: -
DNA: TGTGCCAGCAGCAACCATCACACGCCCCTCCGGGACAGGGCCTACGAGCAGTACTTC
CDR3: CASSNHHTPLRDRAYEQYF

J: TRBJ2-7
V: TRBV27
D: TRBD2
size: few
DNA: TGTGCCAGCAGTTTCCAGCGGGAGCGGGGTAACTCCTACGAGCAGTACTTC
CDR3: CASSFQRERGNSYEQYF

J: TRBJ1-2
V: TRBV5-1
D: -
size: -
DNA: TGCGCCAGCAGCCTCGGGACGGCGAGCTATGGCTACACCTTC
CDR3: CASSLGTASYGYTF

J: TRBJ2-3
V: TRBV6-5
D: TRBD1
size: few
DNA: TGTGCCAGCAGTTACTTTGCGTATCCGGGACAGGGGACGACAGATACGCAGTATTTT
CDR3: CASSYFAYPGQGTTDTQYF

J: TRBJ1-5
V: TRBV19
D: -
size: -
DNA: TGTGCTAGTAGGCATCAGGGAAGCAATCAGCCCCAGCATTTT
CDR3: CASRHQGSNQPQHF

J: TRBJ2-5
V: TRBV20-1
D: -
size: -
DNA: TGCAGTGCTATCGACCCGGTTCAGCGTGAAGAGACCCAGTACTTC
CDR3: CSAIDPVQREETQYF

J: TRBJ1-6
V: TRBV27
D: -
size: few
DNA: TGTGCCACCTCGAGGGGATATAATTCACCCCTCCACTTT
CDR3: CATSRGYNSPLHF

J: TRBJ1-5
V: TRBV7-9
D: TRBD1
size: -
DNA: TGTGCCAGCAGCTTAGGGGGGACAGTTCAGCCCCAGCATTTT
CDR3: CASSLGGTVQPQHF

J: TRBJ2-7
V: TRBV15
D: TRBD2
size: -
DNA: TGTGCCACCAGCAGAGATAAGGGTCGGGGGGAAGAGGCCTACGAGCAGTACTTC
CDR3: CATSRDKGRGEEAYEQYF

J: TRBJ1-4
V: TRBV4-1
D: -
size: -
DNA: TGCGCCAGCAGTCCGGGGTGGGGGCTGGGTGAAAAACTGTTTTTT
CDR3: CASSPGWGLGEKLFF

J: TRBJ2-1
V: TRBV15
D: -
size: -
DNA: TGTGCCACCAGCAGGGCTGGACGGGATGAGCAGTTCTTC
CDR3: CATSRAGRDEQFF